This passage covers 13 T cell receptor beta chains from one sample sequenced in a study of molecular identifiers for immune sequencing clone quantification (dated by TCRdb to 2017 to 2018). Library preparation was by PCR. The sequencer was a NextSeq 500. Clones were called with MiXCR by TCRdb after fastp trimmed the public reads at Q25, and only in-frame beta chains were retained. Each record represents a unique CDR3 protein, reported with the most common genes and DNA among its rows. The sample table contains under 800,000 distinct CDR3 sequences; only one count was recorded for approximately 24% of them. Clones ranked in the top ten supply about 0.78% of the sample. Sequencing was carried out using naive CD8+ T cells from blood, with Jurkat cell RNA spiked in. Taken with the paper, the label for cell subset or site translates to: FACS-sorted CD8+CD4-CCR7+CD45RA+ naive T cells. The origin of the receptors is a human donor in good health. Some libraries in this study had Jurkat cell RNA spiked in.

This clonotype was picked up a small number of times. J is TRBJ2-4 and V is TRBV7-9; tentative D call: TRBD2 (6 bases). Germline V gene lookup returns CDR1 SEHNR and CDR2 FQNEAQ (reference sequence). The CDR3 loop spans 16 amino acids. Trimming cost V 1 base and J 1 base, with 11 bases left between them. The CDR3 DNA reads as TGTGCCAGCAGCTTAGTGGAGGGCCCTGCCAAAAACATTCAGTACTTC. Translated, it gives CASSLVEGPAKNIQYF.

This clonotype came up many times. The J gene is TRBJ2-3, the V gene TRBV14; 13 bases fit TRBD2. The CDR3 has 17 amino acids. The germline V gene has CDR1 SGHDN and CDR2 FVKESK. V lost 4 bases to trimming and J lost 5 bases; unmatched junction nucleotides: 9. CDR3 sequence (DNA): TGTGCCAGCAGCCCCCGCCGACTAGCGGGGGGTGGAGATACGCAGTATTTT. Protein sequence: CASSPRRLAGGGDTQYF.

This clonotype was detected once. The rearrangement links TRBV27 to TRBJ2-1, with D uncertain. Germline CDR1 reads MNHEY; CDR2 reads SMNVEV (reference sequence). CDR3 length: 14 amino acids. V dropped 3 bases and J dropped 0 bases, with 6 bases sitting between them. The CDR3 sequence is CASSFGYSYNEQFF. The DNA for the CDR3 is TGTGCCAGCAGTTTCGGCTACTCCTACAATGAGCAGTTCTTC.

Points on this clonotype: One end of the junction varies from germline; a read error may be responsible. The J gene is TRBJ2-1, the V gene TRBV5-1; 8 bases line up with TRBD1. The V gene's germline CDR1 is SGHRS and CDR2 YFSETQ. The CDR3 is 15 amino acids. The CDR3 region is CASGLAWTGLNEQFF. CDR3 DNA: TGCGCCAGCGGCTTGGCCTGGACAGGGTTGAATGAGCAGTTCTTC.

In its sample, this clonotype was seen many times. The gene calls are TRBV5-6 and TRBJ1-5, with TRBD1 matching over 8 bases. The V gene's germline CDR1 is SGHDT and CDR2 YYEEEE. The CDR3 spans 14 residues. V lost 3 bases to trimming and J lost 7 bases; unmatched junction nucleotides: 6. In DNA, the CDR3 is TGTGCCAGCAGCTCCTGGGGGACAGGACAGCCCCAGCATTTT. Its translation: CASSSWGTGQPQHF. Using reference TRBV5-6 and TRBJ1-5 for the parts outside the CDR3, the full variable domain is DAGVTQSPTHLIKTRGQQVTLRCSPKSGHDTVSWYQQALGQGPQFIFQYYEEEERQRGNFPDRFSGHQFPNYSSELNVNALLLGDSALYLCASSSWGTGQPQHFGDGTRLSIL.

This chain joins TRBV20-1 and TRBJ2-1; TRBD2 aligns across 8 bases. CDR3 length: 15 residues. After removal of 6 bases from V and 4 bases from J, the junction contained 11 bases not matched to a gene. Germline V CDR1 and CDR2: DFQATT, SNEGSKA (reference sequence). CDR3 coding DNA: TGCAGTGCACAAGACGGGGGGGCAACGTACAATGAGCAGTTCTTC. This sequence encodes CSAQDGGATYNEQFF.

A note on this clonotype: Relative to the germline gene, one junction end is altered; a read error may explain this. The chain is built from TRBV7-9 and TRBJ2-7, with D maybe TRBD1 (6 bases). Germline-derived CDR1 and CDR2 are SEHNR and FQNEAQ (reference sequence). The length of the CDR3 is 14 residues. For the CDR3, the DNA is TGTGCCAGCAGCGCCGATCAGGGGCTCTACGAGCCGTACTTC. Encoded protein: CASSADQGLYEPYF.

As regards this clonotype: A much larger clone lies one base from this, so it may be a read error. The chain carries TRBV5-3 and TRBJ1-1; D is ambiguous. TRBV5-3 is assigned to the ORF class and has an uncertain function. This CDR3 is built from 15 residues. In DNA, the CDR3 is TGTGCCAGCAGCTTGGGTTCGAAGAAGAACACTGAAGCTTTCTTT. It codes for CASSLGSKKNTEAFF.

This chain connects TRBV4-3 to TRBJ2-7, with 11 positions matching TRBD1. There are 16 residues in the CDR3. J lost 2 bases, V lost 0 bases, and 3 bases had no gene match. Germline V CDR1 and CDR2: LGHNA, YSLEER. CDR3 amino acids: CASSQDAGQGAYEQYF. The DNA of the CDR3 is TGCGCCAGCAGCCAAGACGCGGGACAGGGGGCCTACGAGCAGTACTTC.

This clonotype was counted only a few times. The V gene is TRBV2, the J gene TRBJ2-1, with TRBD2 identical over 9 bases. The junction had 14 bases not matched to a gene; V was cut back by 1 base and J by 7 bases. Per the germline V gene, CDR1 is SNHLY and CDR2 is FYNNEI. The CDR3 is made up of 18 amino acids. The chain's CDR3 is CASSEGVRLSGSANEQFF. The CDR3 region has the DNA TGTGCCAGCAGTGAAGGGGTGCGACTTAGCGGGAGTGCAAATGAGCAGTTCTTC.

The table lists this clonotype with many counts. The chain uses TRBV20-1 and TRBJ2-7, with a tentative D call TRBD1 (6 bases). This CDR3 has 17 residues. Per the germline V gene, CDR1 is DFQATT and CDR2 is SNEGSKA (reference sequence). The ends were cut back, 0 bases at V and 0 bases at J, with 18 bases in the middle. Here the CDR3 reads CSARDSTPWDTSYEQYF. The DNA for the CDR3 is TGCAGTGCTAGAGATTCCACCCCCTGGGACACCTCCTACGAGCAGTACTTC.

About this clonotype itself: The junction shows a germline mismatch at one end, possibly a read error. The chain couples TRBV14 to TRBJ2-5, with D perhaps given as TRBD1 or TRBD2 (5 bases each). Germline V gene lookup returns CDR1 SGHDN and CDR2 FVKESK. This CDR3 is 18 amino acids long. The CDR3 nucleotides read TGTGCCAGCAGCCCCCCTTGGTCGCCACGGGGCGCTCAAGCGACCCAGTACTTC. This codes for CASSPPWSPRGAQATQYF.

This clonotype showed up just a few times. V gene TRBV20-1 combines with J gene TRBJ1-3, with D tentatively TRBD1 (6 bases). Trimming removed 5 bases at V and 0 bases at J, with 8 bases between. Germline V gives CDR1 DFQATT, CDR2 SNEGSKA (reference sequence). This CDR3 comprises 13 residues. The CDR3 loop reads CSARQVSGNTIYF. The CDR3, as DNA: TGCAGTGCTCGACAGGTCTCTGGAAACACCATATATTTT.